The clone carrying this TCR beta chain was counted a few times. Antigen unknown. The data derive from a study of CD8 T cells in ankylosing spondylitis. Study outcomes and limitations: Within ankylosing spondylitis blood, a TCR beta motif made up of seven to nine highly homologous variants appeared to be characteristic. Reactive arthritis synovial fluid and blood previously showed some of these motif variants. Disease-linked clones reportedly concentrated significantly in matched ankylosing spondylitis synovial fluid.

Using quantitative 5'-RACE with molecular barcodes, the authors made TCR beta libraries. TCRdb re-analysed the 5' RACE reads in MiXCR, keeping a single row per CDR3 protein. This sample yields roughly 470,000 distinct CDR3 sequences, of which about 24% are seen a single time; 0.89% belongs to the top ten. Between the trimmed V and J ends, which lost 0 bases and 6 bases, there was a span of 15 bases. CDR1 SGHRS and CDR2 YFSETQ come from the germline V gene. This CDR3 has 15 amino acids. This receptor was taken from a male donor with ankylosing spondylitis. Sequencing used blood, either unsorted or a sorted T cell fraction (not recorded which). The rearrangement uses TRBV5-1 and TRBJ1-1; D remains ambiguous. DNA for the CDR3: TGCGCCAGCAGCTTGGATATGGCCGACTCATCTGAAGCTTTCTTT. Translation: CASSLDMADSSEAFF. Supplemented by reference TRBV5-1 and TRBJ1-1, the full variable domain reads KAGVTQTPRYLIKTRGQQVTLSCSPISGHRSVSWYQQTPGQGLQFLFEYFSETQRNKGNFPGRFSGRQFSNSRSEMNVSTLELGDSALYLCASSLDMADSSEAFFGQGTRLTVV.